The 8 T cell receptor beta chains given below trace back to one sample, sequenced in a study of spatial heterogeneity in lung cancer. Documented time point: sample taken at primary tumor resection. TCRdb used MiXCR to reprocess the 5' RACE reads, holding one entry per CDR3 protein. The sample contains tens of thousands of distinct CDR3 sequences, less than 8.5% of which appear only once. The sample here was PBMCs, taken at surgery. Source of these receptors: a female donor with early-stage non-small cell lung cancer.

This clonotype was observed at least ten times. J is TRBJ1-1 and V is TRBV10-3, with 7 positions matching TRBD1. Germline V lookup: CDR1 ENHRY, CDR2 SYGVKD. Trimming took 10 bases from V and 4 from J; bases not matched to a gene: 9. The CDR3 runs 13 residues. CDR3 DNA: TGTGCCAGCGGACAGGCGATAAGCACTGAAGCTTTCTTT. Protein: CASGQAISTEAFF.

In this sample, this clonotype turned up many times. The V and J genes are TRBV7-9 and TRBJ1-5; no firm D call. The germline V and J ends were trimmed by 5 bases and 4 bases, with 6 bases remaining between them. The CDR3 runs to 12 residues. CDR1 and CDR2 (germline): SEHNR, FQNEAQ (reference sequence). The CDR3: CASSPGNQPQHF. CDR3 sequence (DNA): TGTGCCAGCAGCCCCGGTAATCAGCCCCAGCATTTT.

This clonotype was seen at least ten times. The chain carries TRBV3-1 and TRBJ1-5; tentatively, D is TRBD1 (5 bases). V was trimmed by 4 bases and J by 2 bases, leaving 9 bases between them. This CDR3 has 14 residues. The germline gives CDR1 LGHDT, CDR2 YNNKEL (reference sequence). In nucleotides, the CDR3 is TGTGCCAGCAGCCCCGGGGGAGGCAATCAGCCCCAGCATTTT. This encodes CASSPGGGNQPQHF.

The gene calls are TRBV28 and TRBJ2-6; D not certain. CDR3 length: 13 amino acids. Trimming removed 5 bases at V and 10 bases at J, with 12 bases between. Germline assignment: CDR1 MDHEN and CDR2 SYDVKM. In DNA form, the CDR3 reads TGTGCCAGCAGTCCTAGTCTTATGAACGTCCTGACTTTC. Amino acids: CASSPSLMNVLTF.

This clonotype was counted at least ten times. The CDR3 protein is CASSWGTAQETQYF. The CDR3 nucleotides read TGTGCCAGCAGTTGGGGGACGGCCCAAGAGACCCAGTACTTC. The chain has TRBV12-3 or TRBV12-4 and TRBJ2-5; D is perhaps TRBD1 or TRBD2 (5 bases each). The CDR3 runs to 14 residues. V was cut by 4 bases and J by 1 base, with 10 bases left in between.

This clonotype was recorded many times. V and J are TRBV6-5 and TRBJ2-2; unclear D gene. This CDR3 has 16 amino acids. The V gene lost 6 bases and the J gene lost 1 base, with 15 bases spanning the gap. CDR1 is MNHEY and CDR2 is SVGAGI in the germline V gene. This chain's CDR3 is CASSSPAVRNTGELFF. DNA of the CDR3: TGTGCCAGCAGCTCCCCCGCAGTGCGGAACACCGGGGAGCTGTTTTTT.

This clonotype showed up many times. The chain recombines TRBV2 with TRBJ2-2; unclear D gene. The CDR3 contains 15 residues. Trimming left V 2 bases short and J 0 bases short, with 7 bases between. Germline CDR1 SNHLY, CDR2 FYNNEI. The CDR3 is CASSEHTSNTGELFF. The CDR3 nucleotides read TGTGCCAGCAGTGAACACACTTCGAACACCGGGGAGCTGTTTTTT.

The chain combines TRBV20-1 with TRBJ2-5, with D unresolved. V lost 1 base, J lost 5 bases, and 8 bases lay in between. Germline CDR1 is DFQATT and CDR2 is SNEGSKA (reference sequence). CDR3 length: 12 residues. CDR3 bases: TGCAGTGCTAGAGGCTTTGGGGAGACCCAGTACTTC. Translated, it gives CSARGFGETQYF.